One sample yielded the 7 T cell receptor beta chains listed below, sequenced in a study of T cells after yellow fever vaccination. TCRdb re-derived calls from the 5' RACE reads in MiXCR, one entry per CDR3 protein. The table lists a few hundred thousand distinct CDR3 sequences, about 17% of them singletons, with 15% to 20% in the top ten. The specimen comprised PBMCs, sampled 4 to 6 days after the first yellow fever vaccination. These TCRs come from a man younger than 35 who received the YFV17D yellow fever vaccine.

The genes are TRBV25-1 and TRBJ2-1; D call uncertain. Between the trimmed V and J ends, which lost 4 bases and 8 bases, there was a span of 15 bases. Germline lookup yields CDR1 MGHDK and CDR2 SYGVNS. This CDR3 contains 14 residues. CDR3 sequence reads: CASSGSQRTDEQFF. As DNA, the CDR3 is TGTGCCAGCAGTGGGAGCCAGCGAACGGATGAGCAGTTCTTC.

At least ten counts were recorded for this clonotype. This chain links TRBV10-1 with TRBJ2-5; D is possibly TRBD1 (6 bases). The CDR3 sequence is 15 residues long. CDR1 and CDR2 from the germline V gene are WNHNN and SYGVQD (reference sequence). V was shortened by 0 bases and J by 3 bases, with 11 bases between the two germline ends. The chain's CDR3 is CASSESGSGEETQYF. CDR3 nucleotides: TGCGCCAGCAGTGAGTCGGGGTCAGGGGAAGAGACCCAGTACTTC.

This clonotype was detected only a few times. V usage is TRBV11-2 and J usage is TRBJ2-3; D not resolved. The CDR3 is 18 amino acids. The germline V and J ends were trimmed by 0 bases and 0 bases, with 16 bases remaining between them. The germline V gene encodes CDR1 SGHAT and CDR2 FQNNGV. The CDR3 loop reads CASSLDIWTPSSTDTQYF. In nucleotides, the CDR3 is TGTGCCAGCAGCTTAGATATATGGACGCCATCTAGCACAGATACGCAGTATTTT.

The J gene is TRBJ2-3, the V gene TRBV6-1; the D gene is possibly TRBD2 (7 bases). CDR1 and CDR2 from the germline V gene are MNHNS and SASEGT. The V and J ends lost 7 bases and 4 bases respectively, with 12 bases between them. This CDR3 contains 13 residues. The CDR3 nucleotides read TGTGCCAGCACCTGGGGGGGCGCAGATACGCAGTATTTT. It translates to CASTWGGADTQYF.

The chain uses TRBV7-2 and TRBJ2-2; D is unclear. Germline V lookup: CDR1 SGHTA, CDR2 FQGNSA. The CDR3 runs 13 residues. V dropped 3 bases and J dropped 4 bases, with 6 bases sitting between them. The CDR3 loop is CASSFTRTGELFF. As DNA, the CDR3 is TGTGCCAGCAGCTTTACCCGCACCGGGGAGCTGTTTTTT.

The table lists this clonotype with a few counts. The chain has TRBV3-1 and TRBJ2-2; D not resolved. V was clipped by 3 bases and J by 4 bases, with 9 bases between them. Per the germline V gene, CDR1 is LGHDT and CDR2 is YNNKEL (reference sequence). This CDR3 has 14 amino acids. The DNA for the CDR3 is TGTGCCAGCAGCCAGTCTAGGTTCACCGGGGAGCTGTTTTTT. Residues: CASSQSRFTGELFF.

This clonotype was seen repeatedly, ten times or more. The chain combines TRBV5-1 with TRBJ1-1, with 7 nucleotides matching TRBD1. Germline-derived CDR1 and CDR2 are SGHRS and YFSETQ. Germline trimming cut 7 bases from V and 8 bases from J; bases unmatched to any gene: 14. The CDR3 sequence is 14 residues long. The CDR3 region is CASGSSQGQLEAFF. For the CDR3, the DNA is TGCGCCAGCGGATCCTCCCAGGGACAGCTCGAAGCTTTCTTT.